A selection of T cell receptor beta chains follows, all from one sample in a study of Ad26.COV2.S vaccination and SARS-CoV-2 variants. Profiled with immunoSEQ multiplex PCR; TCRdb holds only in-frame clones, not every one. The data show around 300,000 clones, with approximately 90% seen just once and 6.4% held by the top ten. The sequenced sample was peripheral blood, obtained in a trial of Ad26.COV2.S vaccine versus placebo. These receptors originate from a person aged 18-65 years who received the Ad26.COV2.S COVID-19 vaccine or a placebo. CDR3s include the opening cysteine and the closing phenylalanine or tryptophan. A D gene is named only where the DNA matches it firmly. A clone size is listed for some rows: how often the clone was seen (once, few, many), or a class if it is expanded.

TRBV11-3	few	TRBJ2-7	NA	TGTGCCAGCAGCCCGATGCCCCACTACGAGCAGTACTTC	CASSPMPHYEQYF
TRBV20-1	NA	TRBJ2-2	NA	TGCAGTGCTAGTTGGTCCGAGGGGGCCGGGGAGCTGTTTTTT	CSASWSEGAGELFF
TRBV2	NA	TRBJ2-1	NA	TGTGCCAGCAGGCTTGAGACTAGCTCCTACAATGAGCAGTTCTTC	CASRLETSSYNEQFF
TRBV19	NA	TRBJ2-7	TRBD2	TGTGCCAGTCAACTGGCGGGAGGGAGCTCCTACGAGCAGTACTTC	CASQLAGGSSYEQYF
TRBV19	NA	TRBJ1-2	NA	TGTGCCAGTAGTATTGTACAGGATGCGGAAAGGGGTGGCTACACCTTC	CASSIVQDAERGGYTF
TRBV7-7	NA	TRBJ2-1	NA	TGTGCCAGCAGCCCTTGGGGGGGCGAAGGGTACAATGAGCAGTTCTTC	CASSPWGGEGYNEQFF
TRBV27	NA	TRBJ2-3	TRBD2	TGTGCCAGCAGACTAGCGGGAGGGCCCCGAGGGGTGTCGCAGTATTTT	CASRLAGGPRGVSQYF
TRBV6-5	NA	TRBJ2-2	NA	TGTGCCAGCAGTTACGCCGGGGAGCTGTTTTTT	CASSYAGELFF
TRBV2	NA	TRBJ2-1	TRBD2	TGTGCCAGCAGTGAGGCGGCGGGGGGTGAGCAGTTCTTC	CASSEAAGGEQFF
TRBV2	NA	TRBJ2-3	NA	TGTGCCAGCAGTTGGACGTCTCAGGCGGATACGCAGTATTTT	CASSWTSQADTQYF
TRBV6-5	NA	TRBJ2-1	TRBD2	TGTGCCAGCAGTCAACTAGCGGGTGGGTACAATGAGCAGTTCTTC	CASSQLAGGYNEQFF
TRBV28	NA	TRBJ1-5	NA	TGTGCCAGCAGTTTGGGGTATCAGCCCCAGCATTTT	CASSLGYQPQHF
TRBV7-2	NA	TRBJ1-1	NA	TGTGCCAGCAGCAAGCGAACCGGGACATCGGGAAGGAACACTGAAGCTTTCTTT	CASSKRTGTSGRNTEAFF
TRBV18	NA	TRBJ1-1	NA	TGTGCCAGCTCAATCGGTAGCACTGAAGCTTTCTTT	CASSIGSTEAFF
TRBV27	NA	TRBJ1-6	NA	TGTGCCAGCAGTTTGGGAGGGCAGGGTAGCTTTTTTTCCTATAATTCACCCCTCCACTTT	CASSLGGQGSFFSYNSPLHF
TRBV7-9	NA	TRBJ1-6	TRBD1	TGTGCCAGCAGCTTAGTCAGGGGGACGTCTCCGACCCTCCACTTT	CASSLVRGTSPTLHF
TRBV11-2	few	TRBJ2-1	TRBD2	TGTGCCAGTTCATTAGCGGGGGGTGTCGATGAGCAGTTCTTC	CASSLAGGVDEQFF
TRBV5-5	NA	TRBJ2-5	TRBD1	TGTGCCAGCAGACAAATCGACAGGGACCAGGGGACCCAGTACTTC	CASRQIDRDQGTQYF
TRBV12-5	NA	TRBJ2-2	NA	TGTGCTAGTGGTTTGGTAGACTGGTTCGGCGGGGAGCTGTTTTTT	CASGLVDWFGGELFF
TRBV11-3	NA	TRBJ2-2	TRBD1	TGTGCCAGCATGACTACAGGGGGCCCGAACACCGGGGAGCTGTTTTTT	CASMTTGGPNTGELFF
TRBV15	NA	TRBJ1-2	NA	TGTGCCACCTCTGAGTCTAACTATGGCTACACCTTC	CATSESNYGYTF
TRBV18	once	TRBJ2-7	NA	TGTGCCAGCTCTTCGGGACCCTGGGAAGAGCAGTACTTC	CASSSGPWEEQYF
TRBV30	NA	TRBJ1-2	NA	TGTGCCTGGAAGGGAATGTCAGGCGGCTACACCTTC	CAWKGMSGGYTF
TRBV29-1	NA	TRBJ1-5	NA	TGCAGCGTTGAAGATCAGGGTGAACCCCAGCATTTT	CSVEDQGEPQHF
TRBV3-1/TRBV3-2	NA	TRBJ2-3	TRBD2	TGTGCCAGCAGCCAAGGCCCCCGGGGGGCGCAGTATTTT	CASSQGPRGAQYF
TRBV4-1	NA	TRBJ1-1	NA	TGCGCCAGCAGCCAAGGTACAGACATGAACACTGAAGCTTTCTTT	CASSQGTDMNTEAFF
TRBV19	NA	TRBJ2-7	NA	TGTGCCAGTAGTTTGGGAAACTACGAGCAGTACTTC	CASSLGNYEQYF
TRBV3-1/TRBV3-2	NA	TRBJ2-1	NA	TGTGCCAGCAGCCAAGCTGGGACGGACAATGAGCAGTTCTTC	CASSQAGTDNEQFF
TRBV19	NA	TRBJ2-1	TRBD2	TGTGCCAGTAGTATACAGGTAGCGGGAGGATACAATGAGCAGTTCTTC	CASSIQVAGGYNEQFF
TRBV7-2	NA	TRBJ2-1	NA	TGTGCCAGCAGCTCCCCCCTCAATGAGCAGTTCTTC	CASSSPLNEQFF
TRBV7-3	NA	TRBJ1-2	NA	TGTGCCAGCAGCCCCATCGGGACGGATTATGGCTACACCTTC	CASSPIGTDYGYTF
TRBV2	NA	TRBJ2-3	TRBD2	TGTGCCAGCAGTTCGGGACTAGCGGGCACAGATACGCAGTATTTT	CASSSGLAGTDTQYF
TRBV23-1	NA	TRBJ2-3	NA	TGCGCCAGCAGTCTACAGGGCGGCACAGATACGCAGTATTTT	CASSLQGGTDTQYF
TRBV30	NA	TRBJ1-3	NA	TGTGCCCGGGGAGAAGGGGACGGATACTCTGGAAACACCATATATTTT	CARGEGDGYSGNTIYF
TRBV7-2	NA	TRBJ1-1	NA	TGTGCCAGCAGCGGGACCCTAGGTTCCACTGAAGCTTTCTTT	CASSGTLGSTEAFF
TRBV11-1	NA	TRBJ2-7	TRBD2	TGTGCCAGCAATTACGGGAGGGACTCCTACGAGCAGTACTTC	CASNYGRDSYEQYF
TRBV3-1/TRBV3-2	few	TRBJ2-4	NA	TGTGCCGGGGGGGGCGGGACACCAGCCAAAAACATTCAGTACTTC	CAGGGGTPAKNIQYF